This TCR beta chain is drawn from a study of Ad26.COV2.S vaccination and SARS-CoV-2 variants. Study-wide background: Once, or twice with 56 days between doses, Ad26.COV2.S was given intramuscularly.

TCRdb's table, derived via immunoSEQ multiplex PCR, lists solely in-frame clones and lacks some. The data hold roughly 400,000 clones, with roughly 87% observed a single time. CDR3 length: 14 amino acids. The J segment lost 5 bases and the V segment lost 6 bases, leaving 9 bases of the junction unmatched. From germline, CDR1 is MRHNA and CDR2 SNTAGT. This sample's treatment: approximately 18 received Ad26.COV2.S at low or high dose, single or two shots; 5 received placebo; per-sample allocation not given. Day 63 following the first vaccine or placebo injection was when the samples were taken. The chain couples TRBV6-4 to TRBJ1-1; 7 nucleotides line up with TRBD1. The material was peripheral blood, obtained in a trial of Ad26.COV2.S vaccine versus placebo. The TCR originated in a person aged 18-60 years who received the Ad26.COV2.S COVID-19 vaccine or a placebo. The CDR3 DNA follows: TGTGCCAGCAGGGCTAACAGGGGCCGGACTGAAGCTTTCTTT. It specifies CASRANRGRTEAFF.